This TCR beta chain is from a study of coeliac disease. Turning to the study itself: Refractory coeliac disease type I meant no gluten-free diet response for over 12 months. The study, taken as a whole, reports: Of coeliac lamina propria samples, about 55% of the 18 held published gliadin-specific TRB sequences, versus 1 of 6 controls.

A remark on this clone: As yet, its antigen is unknown.

Generated by immunoSEQ multiplex PCR, the TCRdb table keeps only in-frame clones and is missing some. The repertoire includes fewer than 5,000 clones, 50% to 70% of them detected once, and around 10% sits in the top ten. Germline values: CDR1 LGHNA, CDR2 YSLEER. The CDR3 runs to 16 residues. Between the trimmed V and J ends, which lost 4 bases and 7 bases, there was a span of 22 bases. The sample consisted of lamina propria lymphocytes from the gut. J is TRBJ1-2 and V is TRBV4-3, with D possibly being TRBD1 (5 bases). This sequence was found in a woman in her seventies with celiac disease. The CDR3, as DNA: TGCGCCAGCAGCCCCGCGGGAGGGCGGGGGAGGTTTGGCTACACCTTC. This encodes CASSPAGGRGRFGYTF.